This record covers a single TCR beta chain. The data stem from a study of healthy donors' naive CD4 and CD8 T cells. The V and J ends lost 6 bases and 0 bases, in that order; junction bases with no gene match: 5. CDR3 length: 17 residues. The germline V gene encodes CDR1 MNHNS and CDR2 SASEGT. Each TCR library used around 500 ng of total RNA and a linear amplification protocol. TCRdb passed the reads through MiXCR, listing each CDR3 protein once. The sample carries roughly 200,000 distinct CDR3 sequences, 65% to 75% recorded once. The sequencing sample was made of naive CD4+ and CD8+ T cells sorted from blood, pooled from several donors. This chain links TRBV6-1 with TRBJ2-2, with TRBD2 matching over 12 bases. The clonotype originates from a pool of human donors in good health; the sample pools cells from several healthy donors. CDR3 nucleotide sequence: TGTGCCAGCAGCCCGACTAGCGGGGGATCGAACACCGGGGAGCTGTTTTTT. The encoded protein is CASSPTSGGSNTGELFF.